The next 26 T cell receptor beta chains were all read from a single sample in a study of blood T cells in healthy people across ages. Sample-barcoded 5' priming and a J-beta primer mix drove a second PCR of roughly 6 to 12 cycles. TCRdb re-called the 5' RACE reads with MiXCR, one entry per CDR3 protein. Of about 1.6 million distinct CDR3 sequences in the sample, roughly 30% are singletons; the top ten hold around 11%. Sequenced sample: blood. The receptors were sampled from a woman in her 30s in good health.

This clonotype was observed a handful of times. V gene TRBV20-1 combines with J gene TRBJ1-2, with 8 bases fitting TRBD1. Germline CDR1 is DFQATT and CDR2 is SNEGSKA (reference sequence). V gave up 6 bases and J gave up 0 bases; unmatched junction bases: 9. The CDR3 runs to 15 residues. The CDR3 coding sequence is TGCAGTGCAATGATGGACAGGGCAGCTAACTATGGCTACACCTTC. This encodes CSAMMDRAANYGYTF.

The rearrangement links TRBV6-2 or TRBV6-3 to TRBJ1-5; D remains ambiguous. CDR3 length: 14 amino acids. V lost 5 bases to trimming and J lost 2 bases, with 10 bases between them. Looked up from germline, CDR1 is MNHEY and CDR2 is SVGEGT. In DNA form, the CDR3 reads TGTGCCAGCAGTCGCTCGGACCGCAATCAGCCCCAGCATTTT. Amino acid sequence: CASSRSDRNQPQHF.

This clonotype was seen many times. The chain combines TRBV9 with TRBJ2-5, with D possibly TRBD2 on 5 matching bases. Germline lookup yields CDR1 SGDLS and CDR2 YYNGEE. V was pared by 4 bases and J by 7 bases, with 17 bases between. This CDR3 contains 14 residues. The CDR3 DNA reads TGTGCCAGCAGCCCCAATTGGGGTGCGGGGACCCAGTACTTC. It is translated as CASSPNWGAGTQYF.

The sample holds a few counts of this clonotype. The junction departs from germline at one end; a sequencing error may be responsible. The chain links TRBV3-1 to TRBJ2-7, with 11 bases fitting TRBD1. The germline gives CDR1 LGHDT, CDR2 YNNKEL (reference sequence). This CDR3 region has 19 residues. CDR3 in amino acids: CASSQGEGTGGTDWDEQYF. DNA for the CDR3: TGTGCCAGCAGCCAAGGGGAGGGGACAGGGGGAACCGACTGGGACGAACAGTACTTC.

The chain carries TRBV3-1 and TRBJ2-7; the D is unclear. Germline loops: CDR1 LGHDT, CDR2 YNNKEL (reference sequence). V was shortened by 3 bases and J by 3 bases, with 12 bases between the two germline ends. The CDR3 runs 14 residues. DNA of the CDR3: TGTGCCAGCAGCCACCAAGCCCTGTTCTACGAGCAGTACTTC. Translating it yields CASSHQALFYEQYF.

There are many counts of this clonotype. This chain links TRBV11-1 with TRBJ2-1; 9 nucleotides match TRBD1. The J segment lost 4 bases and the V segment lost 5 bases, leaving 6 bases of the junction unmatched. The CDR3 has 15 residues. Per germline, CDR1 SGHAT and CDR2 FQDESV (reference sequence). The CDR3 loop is CASSAGTGTYNEQFF. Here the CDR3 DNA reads TGTGCCAGCAGCGCCGGGACAGGGACGTACAATGAGCAGTTCTTC.

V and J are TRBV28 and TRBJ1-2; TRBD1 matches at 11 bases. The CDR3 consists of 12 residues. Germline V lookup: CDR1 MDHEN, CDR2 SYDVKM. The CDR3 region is CVHGTGGYGYTF. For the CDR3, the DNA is TGTGTCCACGGGACAGGGGGCTATGGCTACACCTTC.

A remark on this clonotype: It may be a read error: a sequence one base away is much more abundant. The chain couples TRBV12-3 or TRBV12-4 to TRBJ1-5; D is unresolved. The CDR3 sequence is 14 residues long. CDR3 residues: CTSSQRARGQPQHF. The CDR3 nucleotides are TGTACCAGCAGCCAAAGGGCCCGGGGTCAGCCCCAGCATTTT.

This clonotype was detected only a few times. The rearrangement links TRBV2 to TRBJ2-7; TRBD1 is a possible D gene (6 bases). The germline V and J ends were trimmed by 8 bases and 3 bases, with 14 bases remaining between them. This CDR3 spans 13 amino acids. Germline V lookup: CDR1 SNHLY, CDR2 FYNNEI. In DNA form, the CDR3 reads TGTGCCAGCGGACCGACAGGCCGCTACGAGCAGTACTTC. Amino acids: CASGPTGRYEQYF.

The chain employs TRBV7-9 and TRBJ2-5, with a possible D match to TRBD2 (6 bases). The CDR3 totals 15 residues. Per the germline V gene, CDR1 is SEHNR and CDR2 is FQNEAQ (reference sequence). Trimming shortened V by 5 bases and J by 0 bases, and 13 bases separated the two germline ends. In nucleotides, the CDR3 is TGTGCCAGCAGCCCTGGACGGGAGTACCAAGAGACCCAGTACTTC. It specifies CASSPGREYQETQYF.

As DNA, the CDR3 is TGTGCCAGCAGCTTTAGACAGGGGCAGAACACTGAAGCTTTCTTT. Translating gives CASSFRQGQNTEAFF. The chain combines TRBV7-9 with TRBJ1-1; 8 bases match TRBD1. Germline V gene lookup returns CDR1 SEHNR and CDR2 FQNEAQ (reference sequence). V shed 3 bases, J shed 1 base, and the junction held 4 bases outside the gene matches. This CDR3 spans 15 amino acids.

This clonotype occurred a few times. The CDR3 loop reads CASSLKGGPNTEAFF. Written as DNA, the CDR3 is TGTGCCAGCAGCTTAAAGGGGGGCCCGAACACTGAAGCTTTCTTT. This rearrangement joins TRBV7-2 to TRBJ1-1, with D tentatively TRBD1 (6 bases). The CDR3 length is 15 residues. V gave up 2 bases and J gave up 1 base, with 11 bases separating them. Germline loops: CDR1 SGHTA, CDR2 FQGNSA.

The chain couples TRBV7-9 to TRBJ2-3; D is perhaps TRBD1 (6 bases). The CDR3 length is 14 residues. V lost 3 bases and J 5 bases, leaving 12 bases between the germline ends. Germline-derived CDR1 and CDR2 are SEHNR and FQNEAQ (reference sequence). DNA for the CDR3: TGTGCCAGCAGCTTTCAGGGGAACTTAGATACGCAGTATTTT. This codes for CASSFQGNLDTQYF.

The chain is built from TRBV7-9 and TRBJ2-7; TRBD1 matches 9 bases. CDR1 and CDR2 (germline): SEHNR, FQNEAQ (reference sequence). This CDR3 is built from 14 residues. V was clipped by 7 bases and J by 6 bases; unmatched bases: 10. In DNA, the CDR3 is TGTGCCAGCACCAGGGGGGACAGGGCCCCCGAGCAGTACTTC. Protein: CASTRGDRAPEQYF.

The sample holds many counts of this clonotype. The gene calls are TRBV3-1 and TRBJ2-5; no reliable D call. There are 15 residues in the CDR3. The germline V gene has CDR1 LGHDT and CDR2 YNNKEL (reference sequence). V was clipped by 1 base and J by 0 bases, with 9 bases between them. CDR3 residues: CASSQGGSYQETQYF. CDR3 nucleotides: TGTGCCAGCAGCCAAGGCGGATCCTACCAAGAGACCCAGTACTTC.

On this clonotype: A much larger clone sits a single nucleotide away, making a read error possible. The CDR3 sequence: CSARKGQGTYEQYF. The CDR3, as DNA: TGCAGCGCTCGCAAGGGACAGGGTACCTACGAGCAGTACTTC. The chain joins TRBV29-1 to TRBJ2-7, with 9 bases aligning to TRBD1. Germline trimming cut 7 bases from V and 2 bases from J; bases unmatched to any gene: 9. Germline loops: CDR1 SQVTM, CDR2 ANQGSEA. The CDR3 is made up of 14 amino acids.

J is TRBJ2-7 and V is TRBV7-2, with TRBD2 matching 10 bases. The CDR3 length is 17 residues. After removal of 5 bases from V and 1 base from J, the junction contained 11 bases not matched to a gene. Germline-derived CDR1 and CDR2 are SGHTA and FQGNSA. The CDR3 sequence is CASSRIGTSVYSYEQYF. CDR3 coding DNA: TGTGCCAGCAGCCGAATCGGGACTAGCGTATATTCCTACGAGCAGTACTTC. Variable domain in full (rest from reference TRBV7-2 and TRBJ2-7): GAGVSQSPSNKVTEKGKDVELRCDPISGHTALYWYRQSLGQGLEFLIYFQGNSAPDKSGLPSDRFSAERTGGSVSTLTIQRTQQEDSAVYLCASSRIGTSVYSYEQYFGPGTRLTVT.

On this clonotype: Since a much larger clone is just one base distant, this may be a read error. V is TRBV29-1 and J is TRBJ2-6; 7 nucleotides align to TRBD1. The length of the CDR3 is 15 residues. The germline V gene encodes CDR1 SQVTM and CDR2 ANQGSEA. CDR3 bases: TGCAGCGTAGGGACAGCCGACTCTGGGGCCAACGTCCGGACTTTC. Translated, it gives CSVGTADSGANVRTF.

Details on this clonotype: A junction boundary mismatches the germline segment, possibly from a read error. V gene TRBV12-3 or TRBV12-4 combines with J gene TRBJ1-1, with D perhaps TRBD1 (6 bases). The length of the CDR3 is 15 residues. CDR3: CASSLWGAVNAEAFF. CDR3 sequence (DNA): TGTGCCAGCAGTTTATGGGGGGCCGTGAACGCTGAAGCTTTCTTT.

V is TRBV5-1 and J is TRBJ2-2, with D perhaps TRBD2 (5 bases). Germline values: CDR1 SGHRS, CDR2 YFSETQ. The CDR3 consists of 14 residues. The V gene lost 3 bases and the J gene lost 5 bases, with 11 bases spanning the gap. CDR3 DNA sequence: TGCGCCAGCAGCTCCTACCCGGGAACCGGGGAGCTGTTTTTT. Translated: CASSSYPGTGELFF.

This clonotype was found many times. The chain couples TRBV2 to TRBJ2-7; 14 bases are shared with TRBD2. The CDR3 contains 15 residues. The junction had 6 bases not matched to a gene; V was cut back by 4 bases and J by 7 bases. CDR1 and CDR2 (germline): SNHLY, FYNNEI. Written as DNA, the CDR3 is TGTGCCAGCAGTGGGACTAGCGGGAGGCCTAGGGAGCAGTACTTC. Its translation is CASSGTSGRPREQYF. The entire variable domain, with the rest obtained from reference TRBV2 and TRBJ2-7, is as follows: EPEVTQTPSHQVTQMGQEVILRCVPISNHLYFYWYRQILGQKVEFLVSFYNNEISEKSEIFDDQFSVERPDGSNFTLKIRSTKLEDSAMYFCASSGTSGRPREQYFGPGTRLTVT.

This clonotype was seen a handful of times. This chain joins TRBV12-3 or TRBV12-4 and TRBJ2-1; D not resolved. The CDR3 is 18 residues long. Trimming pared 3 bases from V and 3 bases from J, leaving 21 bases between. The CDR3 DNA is TGTGCCAGCAGTTTTGGACGGAACTTCCCAGACGACTACAATGAGCAGTTCTTC. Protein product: CASSFGRNFPDDYNEQFF.

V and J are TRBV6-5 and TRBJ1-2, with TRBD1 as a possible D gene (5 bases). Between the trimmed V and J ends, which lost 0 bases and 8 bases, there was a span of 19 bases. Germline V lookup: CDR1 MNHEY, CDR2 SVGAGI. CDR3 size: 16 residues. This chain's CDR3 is CASSYSAVRVTEGYTF. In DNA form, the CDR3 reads TGTGCCAGCAGTTACTCGGCGGTCAGGGTAACGGAGGGCTACACCTTC.

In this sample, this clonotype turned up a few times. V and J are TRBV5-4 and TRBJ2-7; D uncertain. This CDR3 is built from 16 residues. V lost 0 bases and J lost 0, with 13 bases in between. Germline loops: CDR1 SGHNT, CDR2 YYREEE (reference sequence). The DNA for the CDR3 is TGTGCCAGCAGCTTGGATGGTGGTCCGACCTCCTACGAGCAGTACTTC. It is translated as CASSLDGGPTSYEQYF. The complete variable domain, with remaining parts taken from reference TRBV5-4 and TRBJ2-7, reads ETGVTQSPTHLIKTRGQQVTLRCSSQSGHNTVSWYQQALGQGPQFIFQYYREEENGRGNFPPRFSGLQFPNYSSELNVNALELDDSALYLCASSLDGGPTSYEQYFGPGTRLTVT.

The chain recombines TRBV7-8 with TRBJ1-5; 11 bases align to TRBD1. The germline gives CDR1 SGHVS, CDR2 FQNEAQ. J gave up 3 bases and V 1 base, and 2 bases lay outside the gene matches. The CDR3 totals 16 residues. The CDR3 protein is CASSLGDRGNNQPQHF. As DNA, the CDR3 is TGTGCCAGCAGCTTAGGGGACAGGGGGAACAATCAGCCCCAGCATTTT.

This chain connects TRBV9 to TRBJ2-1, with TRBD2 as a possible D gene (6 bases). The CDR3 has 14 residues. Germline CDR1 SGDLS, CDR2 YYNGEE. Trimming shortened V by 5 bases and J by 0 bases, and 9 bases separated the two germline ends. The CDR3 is CASRATSSYNEQFF. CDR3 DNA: TGTGCCAGCAGGGCGACTAGCTCCTACAATGAGCAGTTCTTC.